This T cell receptor beta chain was found in a study of blood T cell repertoires in COVID-19 (dated by TCRdb to between 2020 and 2021). At the level of the whole study: The collaborator samples originated in the United States, Italy and Spain and spanned the acute and convalescent phases of COVID-19. The prospective study material was composed of cDNA or gDNA derived from T cells, B-cell-depleted T cells, or PBMCs. Where HLA class I and class II types were available, the types were taken from metadata supplied by the sample provider, not from assay-based typing. Deeply sampled blood TCRbeta repertoires from subjects exposed to, actively infected with, or recovered from COVID-19 were included in the dataset. Samples were obtained from the ongoing ImmuneRACE study (first 160 participants) and from about 1,300 subjects provided by 6 global collaborators. Nearly every sample came with metadata listing a de-identified subject ID, COVID-19 status, age in years and sex. A freely available public database, intended as a resource for researchers studying the immune response to SARS-CoV-2, is where the repertoires were released. The full study reports these points: The quantity of clinical and demographic metadata differed by source and by participant and was supplied without curation.

Each collaborating institution followed its own protocols to collect whole blood in K2EDTA tubes. For TCRbeta analysis, collaborators shipped samples in one of three forms: frozen whole blood, isolated PBMCs, or DNA extracted from either of those sample types. From its cysteine to its phenylalanine, the CDR3 spans 12 amino acids. The CDR3 DNA has 36 bases and is translated from base 1. CDR1 is given as SQVTM and CDR2 as ANQGSEA, both from the germline V gene. The junction shows trimming of 4 bases on V and 9 bases on J, plus 15 bases between the germline ends. A note on this clone: The specificity of this receptor is unknown. Base-call qualities are not available, and no considerably larger clone is one nucleotide away.

TCRbeta CDR3 regions were amplified from genomic DNA using the immunoSEQ Assay, a bias-controlled multiplex PCR. As for the original processing: Nucleated cell counts per sample were estimated from amplification of reference gene primers within the assay. To quantify the absolute abundance of each unique TCRbeta CDR3 rearrangement, sequence reads were collapsed and filtered. Productive Simpson clonality was computed per sample as the square root of Simpson's diversity index over productive rearrangements. TCRdb limited this immuneACCESS table to in-frame rearrangements with V and J called. A share of clones is missing; checked studies link under half to unresolved V genes, and the rest is unexplained. V and J calls and clone size are as listed in that table; D and trimming were resolved from the DNA. The sample table shows over 85,000 clones, and 87% are seen once. The top ten hold 3.5% to 5.5% of the sample.

The chain was built from TRBV29-1 and TRBJ2-5, with no D gene named confidently. The sequence was obtained from a man in his 70s with acute or convalescent COVID-19. The sequencing input was peripheral blood. Here is the DNA: TGCAGCGTTGGGTCAGGTTTCTGGGCCCAGTACTTC. This codes for CSVGSGFWAQYF.